The entry below gives a single TCR beta chain sequence along with its context. Its antigen is unknown. Per-base qualities were not stored, and no clone one base away is much larger. The data stem from a study of T cell repertoires in cytomegalovirus infection (dated by TCRdb to about 2019). In terms of the full investigation: Recently identified HLA-C-restricted CMV epitopes, whose presentation resists viral immunomodulation, were targeted by peptide stimulations together with well-studied HLA-B-restricted epitopes. Because public TCR beta signatures pointed to carriage of CMV infection together with the matching HLA type, the HLA type of each donor mattered for the analysis.

V loses 10 bases of germline sequence and J loses 6 bases, and the interval between the two ends is 24 bases. CDR1 and CDR2, per the germline V gene, are MNHEY and SVGEGT. Its CDR3 holds 15 amino acids, cysteine through phenylalanine. Solely the CDR3 DNA is kept, with 45 bases framed from the first base. What the authors observed across the whole study: In the ex vivo response, HLA-C-restricted CMV-specific TCR beta clonotypes were dominant, and in two of eight donors the single most frequent clonotype came from this HLA-C-restricted group. In both this cohort and an independent 352-donor cohort, the cumulative frequency of public TCR beta family members distinguished carriers of CMV infection plus the relevant HLA type.

According to the study, the label for this sample's treatment or condition signals: in vitro stimulation with specific CMV peptide epitopes to enrich CMV-specific T cells. Sequenced on an Illumina HiSeq 1500. The raw public data were reprocessed by TCRdb itself: fastp quality trimming at Q25, MiXCR clonotype calling, in-frame beta chains only. Here each entry gathers all rows of one CDR3 protein and keeps the most common genes and DNA. In this sample the table shows approximately 730,000 distinct CDR3 sequences, approximately 32% of which occur a single time. Around 14% of the sample comes from the top ten.

The clonotype was recovered from a human donor in good health (CMV status not recorded). Some clones in this sample may be carry-over from other donors' samples. The sequencing used cultured CD8+ T cells from PBMCs, collected from culture after CMV antigen stimulation. The chain employs TRBV6-2 or TRBV6-3 and TRBJ1-2, with a weak D call of TRBD1 (6 bases match). CDR3 sequence: CATRPVADRDDGYTF. Here is the DNA: TGTGCCACCAGACCTGTAGCGGACAGAGACGATGGCTACACCTTC.